This passage covers 19 T cell receptor beta chains from one sample sequenced in a study of T cell responses to AZD1222 COVID-19 vaccine (dated by TCRdb to the early 2020s). Library method: the immunoSEQ multiplex PCR assay. In its TCRdb copy, this immuneACCESS table keeps in-frame sequences only and misses some clones. Where compared with another copy, unresolved V genes explain less than half of these, and the others have no known cause. The sample records about 94,000 clones, nearly 90% of which are singletons. The ten largest clones represent about an eighth of the sample. What the time point label conveys for this sample: baseline before first vaccination. Sequencing was performed on peripheral blood, taken on day 0 of AZD1222 vaccination. These receptors all come from an adult in good health.

The CDR3 DNA reads TGTGCCATCAGTGGCATACAGACAGGGCCGAGGAACACCATATATTTT. Protein product: CAISGIQTGPRNTIYF. The V gene is TRBV10-3, the J gene TRBJ1-3, with 7 bases fitting TRBD1. The length of the CDR3 is 16 residues. CDR1 ENHRY and CDR2 SYGVKD come from the germline V gene. With V trimmed by 4 bases and J by 7 bases, 13 bases remained unmatched.

This sequence joins TRBV6-5 and TRBJ2-3; no clear D gene. Between the trimmed V and J ends, which lost 6 bases and 0 bases, there was a span of 13 bases. The CDR3 runs 15 residues. In germline, CDR1 is MNHEY, CDR2 SVGAGI. CDR3 amino acids: CASRQGFTSTDTQYF. CDR3 DNA: TGTGCCAGCAGACAAGGGTTTACTAGCACAGATACGCAGTATTTT.

The rearrangement uses TRBV5-1 and TRBJ2-7, with D maybe TRBD1 (6 bases). CDR1 is SGHRS, CDR2 YFSETQ, per germline. V was shortened by 3 bases and J by 2 bases, with 15 bases between the two germline ends. This CDR3 has 15 amino acids. The CDR3 DNA reads TGCGCCAGCAGCTCAGGACCGACAGGCCCCTACGAGCAGTACTTC. This codes for CASSSGPTGPYEQYF. The full variable domain, its missing parts supplied by reference TRBV5-1 and TRBJ2-7, is KAGVTQTPRYLIKTRGQQVTLSCSPISGHRSVSWYQQTPGQGLQFLFEYFSETQRNKGNFPGRFSGRQFSNSRSEMNVSTLELGDSALYLCASSSGPTGPYEQYFGPGTRLTVT.

J is TRBJ2-7 and V is TRBV24-1; a possible D gene is TRBD2 (6 bases). The CDR3 is 15 residues long. CDR1 is KGHDR, CDR2 SFDVKD, per germline. V was cut by 2 bases and J by 0 bases, with 10 bases left in between. The DNA for the CDR3 is TGTGCCACCAGTGATTGGGGGACTGGCTCCTACGAGCAGTACTTC. Translating gives CATSDWGTGSYEQYF.

This clone has a handful of counts. The V and J genes are TRBV5-6 and TRBJ1-2; the D gene is possibly TRBD1 (6 bases). Trimming removed 4 bases from V and 0 bases from J, with 16 bases in between. This CDR3 comprises 16 residues. From germline, CDR1 is SGHDT and CDR2 YYEEEE. The CDR3 bases are TGTGCCAGCAGCCCGGGGGGCAGGGTAGCTAACTATGGCTACACCTTC. Encoded protein: CASSPGGRVANYGYTF.

A single count supports this clone. The genes are TRBV30 and TRBJ1-2; possibly TRBD1 for D (5 bases). The CDR3 sequence is 11 residues long. V dropped 3 bases and J dropped 11 bases, with 13 bases sitting between them. Germline-derived CDR1 and CDR2 are GTSNPN and SVGIG (reference sequence). The CDR3 coding sequence is TGTGCCTGGAGCCCAGGGCTCAGATACACCTTC. Translation gives CAWSPGLRYTF.

This clone came up once. V usage is TRBV5-8 and J usage is TRBJ1-2; no clear D gene. Trimming removed 4 bases at V and 1 base at J, with 8 bases between. Germline V gene sequence: CDR1 SGHTS, CDR2 YDEGEE. CDR3 length: 13 residues. This chain's CDR3 is CASSMTSNYGYTF. CDR3 coding DNA: TGTGCCAGCAGCATGACAAGTAACTATGGCTACACCTTC.

This sequence joins TRBV19 and TRBJ1-2; D remains ambiguous. This CDR3 is built from 13 residues. Germline CDR1 and CDR2: LNHDA and SQIVND (reference sequence). V was shortened by 6 bases and J by 8 bases, with 16 bases between the two germline ends. CDR3 in amino acids: CASRDTRVIGYTF. CDR3 nucleotides: TGTGCCAGTAGGGATACTCGGGTTATAGGCTACACCTTC.

This chain uses TRBV5-4 with TRBJ2-5; 8 bases line up with TRBD2. This CDR3 is 15 amino acids long. The ends lost 9 bases at V and 7 bases at J; junction bases unmatched: 17. CDR1 SGHNT and CDR2 YYREEE come from the germline V gene (reference sequence). DNA for the CDR3: TGTGCCACTATTAGCGGGGACCCTCATCGGGGGACCCAGTACTTC. Translated: CATISGDPHRGTQYF.

This clone was detected only a few times. The germline gene is not matched at one end of the junction; a read error may be the cause. This chain links TRBV3-1 (or the pseudogene TRBV3-2) with TRBJ1-6, with D unclear. The CDR3 loop spans 11 amino acids. CDR1 is LGHDT, CDR2 YNNKEL, per germline (reference sequence). In DNA, the CDR3 is TGTGCCAGCAGCCAAAGCCACCGGGTGGTCTTT. Translated: CASSQSHRVVF.

In DNA, the CDR3 is TGTGCCAGCTCACCAGTGGGGGGCGAGGGGTATGAGCAGTTCTTC. Translation: CASSPVGGEGYEQFF. The chain couples TRBV18 to TRBJ2-1, with D perhaps TRBD1 or TRBD2 (6 bases each). The CDR3 sequence is 15 residues long. CDR1 KGHSH and CDR2 LQKENI come from the germline V gene. With 2 bases removed from V and 8 bases from J, the gap between germline ends came to 16 bases.

The rearrangement uses TRBV5-4 and TRBJ1-6, with a possible D match to TRBD1 (5 bases). Trimming removed 0 bases from V and 6 bases from J, with 10 bases in between. The CDR3 runs to 15 residues. Germline lookup yields CDR1 SGHNT and CDR2 YYREEE (reference sequence). The chain's CDR3 is CASSLDRGSNSPLHF. The CDR3 DNA is TGTGCCAGCAGCTTGGATCGGGGGAGTAATTCACCCCTCCACTTT.

This clone appeared a few times. The gene calls are TRBV9 and TRBJ2-2; tentatively, D is TRBD1 or TRBD2 (6 bases each). V dropped 0 bases and J dropped 0 bases, with 15 bases sitting between them. This CDR3 is 18 amino acids long. CDR1 and CDR2 (germline): SGDLS, YYNGEE. The CDR3 DNA follows: TGTGCCAGCAGCGTAGAAGTAGGGGGGAAAGCGAACACCGGGGAGCTGTTTTTT. Protein sequence: CASSVEVGGKANTGELFF.

V is TRBV6-5 and J is TRBJ1-5; maybe TRBD1 (6 bases). With 6 bases removed from V and 7 bases from J, the gap between germline ends came to 16 bases. There are 14 residues in the CDR3. The germline V gene encodes CDR1 MNHEY and CDR2 SVGAGI. The CDR3 DNA follows: TGTGCCAGCAGCCAGAGCTACAGGGACCAGCCCCAGCATTTT. Protein: CASSQSYRDQPQHF.

The chain employs TRBV6-1 and TRBJ1-2; 7 nucleotides line up with TRBD1. The CDR3 sequence is 13 residues long. V lost 3 bases to trimming and J lost 5 bases; unmatched junction nucleotides: 3. Germline V lookup: CDR1 MNHNS, CDR2 SASEGT. The CDR3 protein is CASSDRGRYGYTF. The CDR3 DNA follows: TGTGCCAGCAGTGACAGGGGGAGGTATGGCTACACCTTC.

This clone has only one observation. The chain joins TRBV7-8 to TRBJ2-4; D gene uncertain. V shed 3 bases and J shed 0 bases, with 12 bases lying between them. CDR1 is SGHVS, CDR2 FQNEAQ, per germline. The length of the CDR3 is 16 residues. The CDR3 DNA follows: TGTGCCAGCAGCTTGCGACAACCATTAGCCAAAAACATTCAGTACTTC. Protein product: CASSLRQPLAKNIQYF.

This chain links TRBV5-1 with TRBJ1-1, with 7 positions matching TRBD1. The CDR3 length is 15 residues. V lost 4 bases to trimming and J lost 1 base; unmatched junction nucleotides: 7. The germline gives CDR1 SGHRS, CDR2 YFSETQ. CDR3 residues: CASSIYRGENTEAFF. In DNA, the CDR3 is TGCGCCAGCAGCATTTACAGGGGCGAGAACACTGAAGCTTTCTTT.

This clone was detected only once. This same CDR3 is encoded by further DNA sequences in the sample. The V and J genes are TRBV5-1 and TRBJ2-7; either TRBD1 or TRBD2 may supply D (5 bases each). In germline, CDR1 is SGHRS, CDR2 YFSETQ. The CDR3 totals 14 residues. Between the trimmed V and J ends, which lost 0 bases and 3 bases, there was a span of 10 bases. The CDR3 nucleotides are TGCGCCAGCAGCTTGGGTCAGGGAGTCTACGAGCAGTACTTC. Its protein is CASSLGQGVYEQYF. Together with reference TRBV5-1 and TRBJ2-7, the CDR3 gives the full variable domain: KAGVTQTPRYLIKTRGQQVTLSCSPISGHRSVSWYQQTPGQGLQFLFEYFSETQRNKGNFPGRFSGRQFSNSRSEMNVSTLELGDSALYLCASSLGQGVYEQYFGPGTRLTVT.

The chain couples TRBV29-1 to TRBJ2-7, with 10 bases identical to TRBD2. With 5 bases clipped from V and 1 base from J, the junction kept 17 bases outside the gene matches. Germline CDR1 is SQVTM and CDR2 is ANQGSEA. The CDR3 contains 18 residues. CDR3 protein: CSVKLAGLAGERSYEQYF. CDR3 nucleotide sequence: TGCAGCGTTAAGTTAGCTGGGCTAGCGGGGGAGAGGTCCTACGAGCAGTACTTC.